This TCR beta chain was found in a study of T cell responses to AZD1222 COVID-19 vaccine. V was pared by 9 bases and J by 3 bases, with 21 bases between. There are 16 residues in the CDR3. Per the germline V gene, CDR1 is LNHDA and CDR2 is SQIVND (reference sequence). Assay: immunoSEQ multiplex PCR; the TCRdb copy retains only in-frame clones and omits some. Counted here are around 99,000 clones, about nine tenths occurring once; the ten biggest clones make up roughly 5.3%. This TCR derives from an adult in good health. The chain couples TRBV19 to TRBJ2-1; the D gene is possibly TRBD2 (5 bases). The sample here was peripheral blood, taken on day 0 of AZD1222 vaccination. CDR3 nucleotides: TGTGCCAGGAATACCCCGGGCCGGGGAAACTACAATGAGCAGTTCTTC. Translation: CARNTPGRGNYNEQFF.